The rows below give T cell receptor beta chains drawn from one sample of a study of Graves' ophthalmopathy and Graves' hyperthyroidism. TCRdb re-analysed the multiplex PCR reads in MiXCR, keeping a single row per CDR3 protein. The sample has 200,000 to 300,000 distinct CDR3 sequences; around 42% are singletons. Sequenced: peripheral blood. All receptors come from an adult man with Graves' ophthalmopathy. Each CDR3 is given with its conserved first and last residue. A D gene is named only where the DNA matches it firmly. Clone size, where shown, is once, few, many, or a class for clones that have expanded.

v_gene	abundance	j_gene	d_gene	CDR3aa	CDR3nt
TRBV19	few	TRBJ2-2	NA	CATDGGAGELFF	TGTGCCACAGATGGGGGAGCCGGGGAGCTGTTTTTT
TRBV7-2	NA	TRBJ2-5	TRBD2	CASRPEREGLETQYF	TGTGCCAGCAGACCAGAGCGGGAGGGCCTTGAGACCCAGTACTTC
TRBV2	NA	TRBJ1-2	NA	CASSDRGGYTF	TGTGCCAGCAGTGATCGGGGTGGCTACACCTTC
TRBV5-1	few	TRBJ1-2	NA	CASTRGAGDLYGYTF	TGCGCCAGCACGCGTGGGGCAGGGGACCTCTATGGCTACACCTTC
TRBV7-2	NA	TRBJ2-7	NA	CASSLVIGGDEQYF	TGTGCCAGCAGCTTAGTGATAGGGGGAGACGAGCAGTACTTC
TRBV20-1	NA	TRBJ1-3	NA	CSARGGDLSGNTIYF	TGCAGTGCTAGAGGGGGGGATCTCTCTGGAAACACCATATATTTT
TRBV20-1	few	TRBJ1-1	NA	CSARWVLGGRTEAFF	TGCAGTGCTAGATGGGTGTTGGGGGGCAGGACTGAAGCTTTCTTT
TRBV10-3	few	TRBJ1-4	NA	CAIKDSAGDEKLFF	TGTGCCATCAAGGATTCGGCAGGGGATGAAAAACTGTTTTTT
TRBV20-1	NA	TRBJ2-7	NA	CSARESQYEQYF	TGCAGTGCTAGAGAGTCCCAATACGAGCAGTACTTC
TRBV29-1	few	TRBJ2-5	TRBD1	CSVEPGQASQETQYF	TGCAGCGTTGAACCCGGACAGGCATCCCAAGAGACCCAGTACTTC
TRBV7-8	once	TRBJ1-5	TRBD1	CASSSIHDLTGGGQPQHF	TGTGCCAGCAGTTCCATCCACGACTTGACAGGGGGTGGTCAGCCCCAGCATTTT
TRBV19	NA	TRBJ1-5	NA	CASTPQRNQPQHF	TGTGCCAGTACCCCGCAAAGGAATCAGCCCCAGCATTTT
TRBV20-1	few	TRBJ2-2	TRBD1	CGSGTGNTGELFF	TGCGGGTCCGGGACAGGGAACACCGGGGAGCTGTTTTTT
TRBV4-2	many	TRBJ1-2	NA	CASSGSEGNGYTF	TGTGCCAGCAGCGGGTCGGAGGGGAATGGCTACACCTTC
TRBV7-2	NA	TRBJ1-5	NA	CASSLAGGSNQPQHF	TGTGCCAGCAGCTTAGCGGGTGGGAGCAATCAGCCCCAGCATTTT
TRBV29-1	few	TRBJ1-3	NA	CSVAGTPSGGNTIYF	TGCAGCGTCGCCGGGACTCCTTCAGGGGGAAACACCATATATTTT
TRBV7-2	NA	TRBJ1-2	TRBD1	CASSYTRQGSYGYTF	TGTGCCAGCAGCTATACCAGACAGGGTTCCTATGGCTACACCTTC
TRBV5-6	NA	TRBJ2-7	TRBD2	CASSFGTSVIEQYF	TGTGCCAGCAGCTTCGGGACTAGCGTCATCGAGCAGTACTTC
TRBV2	NA	TRBJ2-7	NA	CASSLGGSPASSYEQYF	TGTGCCAGCAGTTTAGGTGGGAGCCCAGCTTCCTCCTACGAGCAGTACTTC
TRBV29-1	NA	TRBJ2-5	NA	CSVENRGGGGETQYF	TGCAGCGTTGAGAACAGGGGAGGGGGCGGGGAGACCCAGTACTTC
TRBV7-6	few	TRBJ1-6	NA	CASSSRQVNSPLHF	TGTGCCAGCAGCTCAAGACAAGTTAATTCACCCCTCCACTTT
TRBV5-1	NA	TRBJ2-7	NA	CASSLQGSRSYEQYF	TGCGCCAGCAGCTTGCAGGGCAGTCGATCCTACGAGCAGTACTTC
TRBV12-3/TRBV12-4	once	TRBJ2-3	NA	CASSEGGTPDTQYF	TGTGCCAGCAGCGAAGGGGGGACACCGGATACGCAGTATTTT
TRBV6-5	NA	TRBJ1-1	TRBD1	CASRGQGARYEAFF	TGTGCCAGCAGAGGACAGGGGGCCCGATATGAAGCTTTCTTT
TRBV10-3	NA	TRBJ1-1	NA	CAISDSTGGYTEAFF	TGTGCCATCAGTGACTCAACGGGGGGGTACACTGAAGCTTTCTTT
TRBV2	NA	TRBJ2-7	NA	CASSTFRGQQYF	TGTGCCAGCAGTACCTTCCGGGGCCAGCAGTACTTC
TRBV2	NA	TRBJ1-4	TRBD1	CASKGQGFNEKLFF	TGTGCCAGCAAGGGACAGGGCTTTAATGAAAAACTGTTTTTT
TRBV15	many	TRBJ1-6	NA	CATSRGAGYNSPLHF	TGTGCCACCAGCAGAGGGGCAGGCTATAATTCACCCCTCCACTTT
TRBV5-4	NA	TRBJ2-7	NA	CASSRWGREQYF	TGTGCCAGCAGCCGTTGGGGGAGAGAGCAGTACTTC
TRBV10-3	NA	TRBJ2-5	TRBD1	CAISGGQGNSQETQYF	TGTGCCATCAGTGGGGGACAGGGCAATTCTCAAGAGACCCAGTACTTC
TRBV20-1	NA	TRBJ2-5	NA	CSALWGQERTQYF	TGCAGTGCTTTGTGGGGGCAGGAGAGGACCCAGTACTTC
TRBV5-1	once	TRBJ2-7	TRBD2	CASSLYPGGPYEQYF	TGCGCCAGCAGCTTGTACCCGGGAGGGCCCTACGAGCAGTACTTC
TRBV7-2	many	TRBJ1-2	NA	CASSLGRDYGYTF	TGTGCCAGCAGCTTAGGGAGGGATTATGGCTACACCTTC
TRBV2	NA	TRBJ1-6	TRBD1	CASRAGTASNSPLHF	TGTGCCAGTAGGGCCGGGACAGCCTCTAATTCACCCCTCCACTTT
TRBV19	NA	TRBJ1-6	NA	CASSIGRGSPLHF	TGTGCCAGTAGTATTGGGAGGGGTTCACCCCTCCACTTT
TRBV7-8	NA	TRBJ2-7	TRBD2	CASSQEKEREGLLYEQYF	TGTGCCAGCAGCCAAGAGAAGGAGCGGGAGGGCCTCCTATACGAGCAGTACTTC
TRBV7-9	NA	TRBJ2-7	NA	CASSSRPTSYEQYF	TGTGCCAGCAGCTCACGACCGACATCCTACGAGCAGTACTTC
TRBV12-3/TRBV12-4	few	TRBJ1-5	TRBD1	CASSPQGALGNQPQHF	TGTGCCAGCAGCCCGCAGGGGGCCTTAGGCAATCAGCCCCAGCATTTT
TRBV2	few	TRBJ1-4	TRBD1	CASSPGQGPEKLFF	TGTGCCAGCAGCCCGGGACAGGGGCCCGAAAAACTGTTTTTT
TRBV7-8	NA	TRBJ2-5	NA	CASSRRRARETQYF	TGTGCCAGCAGCCGAAGGAGGGCTAGGGAGACCCAGTACTTC
TRBV28	NA	TRBJ1-2	NA	CASSPKTGYSGYTF	TGTGCCAGCAGCCCGAAAACAGGGTATAGTGGCTACACCTTC
TRBV7-8	few	TRBJ1-1	TRBD1	CASSRDRGRSTEAFF	TGTGCCAGCAGCCGGGACAGGGGAAGGAGCACTGAAGCTTTCTTT
TRBV7-9	NA	TRBJ2-7	TRBD1	CASSKTGEYEQYF	TGTGCCAGCAGTAAGACAGGGGAGTACGAGCAGTACTTC
TRBV19	NA	TRBJ1-1	NA	CASSIWAGGNAEAFF	TGTGCCAGTAGTATTTGGGCAGGCGGGAACGCTGAAGCTTTCTTT
TRBV9	NA	TRBJ2-6	NA	CASSLRARSGANVLTF	TGTGCCAGCAGCCTCCGGGCCCGCTCTGGGGCCAACGTCCTGACTTTC
TRBV6-5	NA	TRBJ1-1	TRBD1	CASSYGQGVFTEAFF	TGTGCCAGCAGTTACGGACAGGGGGTATTCACTGAAGCTTTCTTT
TRBV12-3/TRBV12-4	NA	TRBJ2-7	TRBD1	CASSFGRGTGGYEQYF	TGTGCCAGCAGTTTCGGAAGGGGGACAGGCGGCTACGAGCAGTACTTC
TRBV29-1	many	TRBJ2-5	NA	CSVDGWKQETQYF	TGCAGCGTTGATGGTTGGAAACAAGAGACCCAGTACTTC
TRBV13	once	TRBJ2-2	NA	CASSPGPDEELFF	TGTGCCAGCAGCCCCGGCCCGGACGAGGAGCTGTTTTTT
TRBV10-3	NA	TRBJ1-3	NA	CAISHKQNTIYF	TGTGCCATCAGCCACAAGCAGAACACCATATATTTT